The following is a TCR beta chain sequence with its context. As yet, its antigen is unknown. The assay was immunoSEQ multiplex PCR, and TCRdb's table has in-frame clones only and misses some. The repertoire holds 120,000 to 150,000 clones, roughly 88% seen once, with around 1.6% in the top ten. The data originate from a study of T cell responses to AZD1222 COVID-19 vaccine. The germline V gene encodes CDR1 SNHLY and CDR2 FYNNEI. V was cut by 5 bases and J by 6 bases, with 14 bases left in between. The CDR3 has 13 amino acids. Study results and limitations: A mostly white British donor set with more females was recruited, and clonal diversity was possibly underestimated. Repertoire collection took place solely once the T cell response had peaked. Unmutated variant regions reportedly attract nearly half of all spike-specific TCRs.

Samples with a second dose at about 4 or about 12 weeks were pooled together. The genes are TRBV2 and TRBJ2-7, with D possibly called TRBD1 or TRBD2 (5 bases each). The receptor was isolated from an adult who received the AZD1222 COVID-19 vaccine. Sequencing was performed on peripheral blood, taken 28 days after the second AZD1222 dose. The CDR3 spells CASSPEIGGEQYF. CDR3 bases: TGTGCCAGCAGTCCGGAGATTGGGGGCGAGCAGTACTTC.